This TCR beta chain was retrieved from a study of T cells in Graves' hyperthyroidism and ophthalmopathy. Study outcomes and limitations: Within blood appeared most thyroid clonotypes that had expanded above 0.001.

RNA transcripts provided the source from which TCR beta CDR3 regions were amplified. The TCR CDR3 was amplified in a first-round RT-PCR using the HTBI primer set. TCRdb analysed the multiplex PCR reads with MiXCR anew, one entry per CDR3 protein. There are approximately 600,000 distinct CDR3 sequences in the sample; 14% occur only once, and around 7% lies in the top ten. This clonotype was detected many times. Antigen specificity is unknown. The V end was cut by 3 bases, the J end by 4 bases, with 3 bases between. Germline values: CDR1 KGHSH, CDR2 LQKENI. This CDR3 has 11 residues. Lactation, pregnancy, other autoimmune disease or uncontrolled infection led to exclusion of patients. In making diagnoses, clinical symptoms, serum thyroxine and TRAb, thyroid ultrasound and orbital computed tomography were all used.

This clonotype originated in a woman in her late teens or twenties with Graves' ophthalmopathy. The V call is TRBV18, the J call TRBJ2-5; D remains ambiguous. The sequenced sample consisted of blood. CDR3 region: CASSPGETQYF. The DNA of the CDR3 is TGTGCCAGCTCACCGGGAGAGACCCAGTACTTC.